These 29 T cell receptor beta chains share one sample of origin, sequenced in a study of human T cells and chemical hapten exposure. Documented time point: patch test 3, about 24 weeks after DPC sensitization. Documented treatment: therapeutic diphenylcyclopropenone sensitization with weekly scalp DPC. TCRdb used MiXCR to reprocess the RACE reads, holding one entry per CDR3 protein. The sample records 150,000 to 200,000 distinct CDR3 sequences, around 30% being singletons. The source material was whole blood, sampled in connection with sensitization to the hapten diphenylcyclopropenone (DPC). The source of these receptors is a woman aged 18-29 years with alopecia areata. Some clones in this sample may be carry-over from other donors' samples.

The rearrangement uses TRBV5-8 and TRBJ1-5, with D unclear. CDR1 and CDR2 (germline): SGHTS, YDEGEE. The length of the CDR3 is 17 residues. With 2 bases removed from V and 3 bases from J, the gap between germline ends came to 18 bases. As DNA, the CDR3 is TGTGCCAGCAGCTTCTGGACCGGCTATGATGTCAATCAGCCCCAGCATTTT. It specifies CASSFWTGYDVNQPQHF.

The CDR3 sequence: CASRGGGNEQFF. The CDR3 DNA follows: TGTGCCAGCAGGGGGGGGGGCAATGAGCAGTTCTTC. The chain recombines TRBV28 with TRBJ2-1; 7 bases match TRBD2. V gave up 6 bases and J gave up 6 bases; unmatched junction bases: 2. The CDR3 contains 12 residues. Per the germline V gene, CDR1 is MDHEN and CDR2 is SYDVKM.

This clonotype has a handful of counts. The chain combines TRBV19 with TRBJ2-7, with TRBD1 matching over 10 bases. Unmatched junction bases numbered 6, after V lost 5 bases and J lost 2 bases. The V gene's germline CDR1 is LNHDA and CDR2 SQIVND (reference sequence). This CDR3 region has 15 residues. The CDR3 nucleotides are TGTGCCAGTAGTGCCCGTGGACAGGGGGCCTACGAGCAGTACTTC. This sequence encodes CASSARGQGAYEQYF.

This clonotype was observed many times. This chain joins TRBV29-1 and TRBJ1-4, with unresolved D. Trimming left V 8 bases short and J 7 bases short, with 14 bases between. Germline assignment: CDR1 SQVTM and CDR2 ANQGSEA. The CDR3 is made up of 12 amino acids. The CDR3 loop reads CSTQDRGEKLFF. The CDR3, as DNA: TGCAGCACGCAAGATCGTGGTGAAAAACTGTTTTTT.

This chain links TRBV10-3 with TRBJ1-2, with a tentative D call TRBD1 (6 bases). The germline V gene has CDR1 ENHRY and CDR2 SYGVKD. V lost 8 bases and J 2 bases, leaving 12 bases between the germline ends. This CDR3 contains 13 residues. The CDR3 region is CAILDSTNYGYTF. DNA of the CDR3: TGTGCCATCTTGGACAGCACAAACTATGGCTACACCTTC.

The table lists this clonotype with many counts. The chain recombines TRBV4-2 with TRBJ1-2; the D is unclear. CDR1 and CDR2 from the germline V gene are LGHNA and YNFKEQ. The CDR3 is made up of 12 amino acids. V lost 0 bases and J lost 4, with 3 bases in between. The DNA for the CDR3 is TGTGCCAGCAGCCAAGATCCCTATGGCTACACCTTC. Translated, it gives CASSQDPYGYTF.

This clonotype was seen more than once but under ten times. The CDR3 DNA is TGTGCCACCCGACAACAAGAGACCCAGTACTTC. Translation: CATRQQETQYF. The rearrangement uses TRBV15 and TRBJ2-5, with D unclear. Per the germline V gene, CDR1 is LNHNV and CDR2 is YYDKDF (reference sequence). V was pared by 8 bases and J by 2 bases, with 6 bases between. The CDR3 length is 11 residues.

Only a few counts were recorded for this clonotype. This may come from a read error, since a much larger clone is one base off. The CDR3 spells CASSPRETQYF. The CDR3, as DNA: TGTGCCAGCAGCCCCCGAGAGACCCAGTACTTC. The chain employs TRBV7-9 and TRBJ2-5; D remains ambiguous. There are 11 residues in the CDR3. The V end was cut by 5 bases, the J end by 4 bases, with 5 bases between. Looked up from germline, CDR1 is SEHNR and CDR2 is FQNEAQ (reference sequence). Looking up the rest from reference TRBV7-9 and TRBJ2-5 gives the full variable domain: DTGVSQNPRHKITKRGQNVTFRCDPISEHNRLYWYRQTLGQGPEFLTYFQNEAQLEKSRLLSDRFSAERPKGSFSTLEIQRTEQGDSAMYLCASSPRETQYFGPGTRLLVL.

This clonotype showed up just a few times. The gene calls are TRBV7-9 and TRBJ1-1; D not certain. CDR1 and CDR2 (germline): SEHNR, FQNEAQ (reference sequence). This CDR3 comprises 14 residues. Deletions cut 1 base from V and 0 bases from J, with 6 bases between. The CDR3 DNA is TGTGCCAGCAGCTTAGGGGTCATGAACACTGAAGCTTTCTTT. This codes for CASSLGVMNTEAFF.

This chain links TRBV4-1 with TRBJ1-1; D ambiguous. The CDR3 consists of 14 residues. Trimming left V 1 base short and J 5 bases short, with 11 bases between. In germline, CDR1 is MGHRA, CDR2 YSYEKL. The CDR3 is CASSQALVGTEAFF. CDR3 nucleotides: TGCGCCAGCAGCCAAGCCTTAGTGGGGACTGAAGCTTTCTTT.

This chain connects TRBV6-1 to TRBJ1-5; no firm D call. The V gene's germline CDR1 is MNHNS and CDR2 SASEGT. The CDR3 covers 15 residues. V shed 2 bases and J shed 1 base, with 9 bases lying between them. The CDR3 region is CASSELLWSNQPQHF. The CDR3 region has the DNA TGTGCCAGCAGTGAACTCCTATGGAGCAATCAGCCCCAGCATTTT.

This clonotype was observed a few times. The chain joins TRBV9 to TRBJ1-4, with TRBD1 identical over 7 bases. CDR3 length equals 15 residues. V was clipped by 4 bases and J by 0 bases; unmatched bases: 3. CDR1 SGDLS and CDR2 YYNGEE come from the germline V gene. CDR3 region: CASSSTGATNEKLFF. For the CDR3, the DNA is TGTGCCAGCAGCAGCACAGGGGCAACTAATGAAAAACTGTTTTTT.

V and J are TRBV7-9 and TRBJ2-1, with D perhaps TRBD2 (6 bases). The CDR3 is 15 amino acids. Trimming left V 7 bases short and J 0 bases short, with 13 bases between. The germline V gene has CDR1 SEHNR and CDR2 FQNEAQ (reference sequence). CDR3 residues: CASTVGSASYNEQFF. The DNA of the CDR3 is TGTGCCAGCACCGTCGGGAGTGCCTCCTACAATGAGCAGTTCTTC.

The chain joins TRBV27 to TRBJ2-3; D may be TRBD2 (5 bases). Germline assignment: CDR1 MNHEY and CDR2 SMNVEV (reference sequence). The CDR3 has 15 residues. The germline V and J ends were trimmed by 2 bases and 4 bases, with 13 bases remaining between them. This CDR3 is CASSLKLAAADTQYF. The CDR3 nucleotides read TGTGCCAGCAGTTTAAAGCTAGCTGCTGCAGATACGCAGTATTTT.

This clonotype was seen many times. The DNA for the CDR3 is TGTGCCAGCAGCTTAACGTCCAGCTCCTACGAGCAGTACTTC. Translation gives CASSLTSSSYEQYF. The V gene is TRBV7-3, the J gene TRBJ2-7; D ambiguous. CDR3 length: 14 amino acids. Trimming cost V 0 bases and J 0 bases, with 6 bases left between them. Germline-derived CDR1 and CDR2 are SGHTA and FQGTGA. Complete variable domain (other parts from reference TRBV7-3 and TRBJ2-7): GAGVSQTPSNKVTEKGKYVELRCDPISGHTALYWYRQSLGQGPEFLIYFQGTGAADDSGLPNDRFFAVRPEGSVSTLKIQRTERGDSAVYLCASSLTSSSYEQYFGPGTRLTVT.

In its sample, this clonotype was seen a few times. This chain connects TRBV7-9 to TRBJ2-4; 13 bases are shared with TRBD2. Per the germline V gene, CDR1 is SEHNR and CDR2 is FQNEAQ (reference sequence). Trimming took 4 bases from V and 0 from J; bases not matched to a gene: 6. The CDR3 is 18 residues long. The CDR3 loop reads CASSSGLAGELAKNIQYF. The CDR3 DNA reads TGTGCCAGCAGCTCTGGACTAGCGGGGGAACTAGCCAAAAACATTCAGTACTTC.

This clonotype was seen only a few times. The V call is TRBV21-1, the J call TRBJ2-5; the D call of TRBD1 is as the table states it, not checked on the DNA. TRBV21-1 is recorded as a pseudogene. CDR3 length: 13 residues. The DNA for the CDR3 is TGTGCCACCGTACGGGACAGCGTGGAGACCCAGTACTTC. Its protein product is CATVRDSVETQYF.

This clonotype was detected a few times. This chain links TRBV4-3 with TRBJ2-7; no reliable D call. CDR1 and CDR2 from the germline V gene are LGHNA and YSLEER. CDR3 length: 15 residues. V gave up 3 bases and J gave up 6 bases, with 18 bases separating them. The CDR3 spells CASSHSLQTPGEQYF. As DNA, the CDR3 is TGCGCCAGCAGCCACTCCCTTCAGACACCGGGCGAGCAGTACTTC.

The chain employs TRBV9 and TRBJ1-1; 8 nucleotides agree with TRBD1. The CDR3 has 15 residues. Germline loops: CDR1 SGDLS, CDR2 YYNGEE. The V and J ends lost 4 bases and 1 base, in that order; junction bases with no gene match: 6. Here the CDR3 reads CASSPTGTGNTEAFF. For the CDR3, the DNA is TGTGCCAGCAGCCCCACCGGGACAGGGAACACTGAAGCTTTCTTT.

This clonotype was counted between two and nine times. This rearrangement joins TRBV7-2 to TRBJ1-1; possibly TRBD1 for D (5 bases). Between the trimmed V and J ends, which lost 5 bases and 3 bases, there was a span of 16 bases. The CDR3 consists of 15 residues. Germline V lookup: CDR1 SGHTA, CDR2 FQGNSA. The CDR3 DNA is TGTGCCAGCAGCCTGGTGGCGGGGGGACACACTGAAGCTTTCTTT. Protein sequence: CASSLVAGGHTEAFF.

This clonotype was counted between two and nine times. The CDR3 spells CASSLEGRATGWNSPLHF. For the CDR3, the DNA is TGTGCCAGCAGCTTAGAGGGGCGAGCAACAGGGTGGAACTCACCCCTCCACTTT. This chain links TRBV7-2 with TRBJ1-6; D may be TRBD1 (6 bases). Trimming took off 1 base at V and 10 bases at J, with 23 bases between the two ends. CDR1 and CDR2 from the germline V gene are SGHTA and FQGNSA. The CDR3 has 18 residues.

V is TRBV4-1 and J is TRBJ2-4; TRBD1 might be the D (5 bases). Germline lookup yields CDR1 MGHRA and CDR2 YSYEKL. This CDR3 contains 16 residues. Trimming removed 1 base from V and 2 bases from J, with 12 bases in between. The CDR3 region has the DNA TGCGCCAGCAGCCAAGGCCAGGGCAGGACCAAAAACATTCAGTACTTC. It is translated as CASSQGQGRTKNIQYF.

This clonotype was observed many times. V is TRBV29-1 and J is TRBJ2-1; D gene ambiguous. V was shortened by 7 bases and J by 7 bases, with 11 bases between the two germline ends. CDR3 size: 11 residues. Germline V lookup: CDR1 SQVTM, CDR2 ANQGSEA. The CDR3 bases are TGCAGCGCCTCCTACTATAATGAGCAGTTCTTC. Its protein is CSASYYNEQFF.

This chain uses TRBV4-3 with TRBJ2-4, with D maybe TRBD2 (6 bases). Per germline, CDR1 LGHNA and CDR2 YSLEER. The CDR3 totals 13 residues. The V and J ends lost 3 bases and 10 bases respectively, with 13 bases between them. The DNA of the CDR3 is TGCGCCAGCAGCCAGGGACTGTTGGGGATTCAGTACTTC. This codes for CASSQGLLGIQYF.

The chain couples TRBV29-1 to TRBJ1-2, with TRBD1 matching over 9 bases. CDR3 size: 13 residues. Germline assignment: CDR1 SQVTM and CDR2 ANQGSEA. The junction had 9 bases not matched to a gene; V was cut back by 7 bases and J by 6 bases. CDR3 in DNA: TGCAGCGCCCTTCCCGGGACAGGGAATGGCTACACCTTC. Translated: CSALPGTGNGYTF.

The chain carries TRBV7-9 and TRBJ1-1, with 8 bases fitting TRBD1. The germline gives CDR1 SEHNR, CDR2 FQNEAQ (reference sequence). Germline trimming cut 2 bases from V and 0 bases from J; bases unmatched to any gene: 8. The length of the CDR3 is 17 residues. In DNA form, the CDR3 reads TGTGCCAGCAGCTTACTGGGACAGGTAGCCATGAACACTGAAGCTTTCTTT. It codes for CASSLLGQVAMNTEAFF.

The chain recombines TRBV9 with TRBJ2-7, with 7 nucleotides matching TRBD1. The J segment lost 2 bases and the V segment lost 4 bases, leaving 6 bases of the junction unmatched. This CDR3 is 14 amino acids long. Germline V lookup: CDR1 SGDLS, CDR2 YYNGEE. CDR3 coding DNA: TGTGCCAGCAGCCCGGACAGGCGTGCCTACGAGCAGTACTTC. Its translation is CASSPDRRAYEQYF.

In its sample, this clonotype was seen a few times. This chain connects TRBV5-1 to TRBJ1-2; maybe TRBD1 (6 bases). CDR3 size: 12 residues. CDR1 is SGHRS and CDR2 is YFSETQ in the germline V gene. Trimming stripped 4 bases from V and 4 bases from J, with 8 bases between. CDR3 in amino acids: CASSGQIYGYTF. CDR3 coding DNA: TGCGCCAGCAGCGGACAGATCTATGGCTACACCTTC.

This chain connects TRBV4-3 to TRBJ1-1, with D maybe TRBD1 (5 bases). V gave up 0 bases and J gave up 1 base, with 12 bases separating them. CDR3 length equals 16 residues. Germline CDR1 and CDR2: LGHNA and YSLEER. In DNA form, the CDR3 reads TGCGCCAGCAGCCAAGAAGAGGGACGGGGGAACACTGAAGCTTTCTTT. Residues: CASSQEEGRGNTEAFF.